This T cell receptor (beta chain) was sequenced in a study of blood T cell repertoires in COVID-19. Study-level information: COVID-19 samples, acute and convalescent, were from the United States, Italy and Spain.

V gave up 7 bases and J gave up 4 bases, with 19 bases separating them. The germline V gene encodes CDR1 MDHEN and CDR2 SYDVKM. The CDR3 is 16 amino acids. The method was immunoSEQ multiplex PCR; TCRdb's version includes in-frame clones alone and lacks a portion of them. The sample lists around 260,000 clones; 91% were seen once. This clone was recorded only once. The V gene is TRBV28, the J gene TRBJ1-4, with D possibly TRBD1 on 5 matching bases. This receptor was taken from a woman in her twenties or thirties with COVID-19, enrolled during active disease. Sequenced material: peripheral blood. The CDR3 protein is CASTSDKQDYNEKLFF. The CDR3 DNA follows: TGTGCCAGCACCTCCGATAAACAGGACTATAATGAAAAACTGTTTTTT.